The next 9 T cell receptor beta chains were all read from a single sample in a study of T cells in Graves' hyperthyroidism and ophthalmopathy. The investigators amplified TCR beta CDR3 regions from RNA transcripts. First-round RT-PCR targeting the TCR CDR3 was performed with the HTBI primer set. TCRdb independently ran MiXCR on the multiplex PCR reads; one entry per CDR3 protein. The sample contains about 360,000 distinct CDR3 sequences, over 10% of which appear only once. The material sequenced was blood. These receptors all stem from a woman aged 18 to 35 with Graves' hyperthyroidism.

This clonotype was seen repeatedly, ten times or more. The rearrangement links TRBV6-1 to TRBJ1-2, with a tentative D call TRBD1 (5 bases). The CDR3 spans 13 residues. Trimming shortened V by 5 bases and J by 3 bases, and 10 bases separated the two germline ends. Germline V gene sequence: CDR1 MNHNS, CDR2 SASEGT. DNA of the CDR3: TGTGCCAGCAGTCCCAGGGAAGACTATGGCTACACCTTC. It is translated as CASSPREDYGYTF.

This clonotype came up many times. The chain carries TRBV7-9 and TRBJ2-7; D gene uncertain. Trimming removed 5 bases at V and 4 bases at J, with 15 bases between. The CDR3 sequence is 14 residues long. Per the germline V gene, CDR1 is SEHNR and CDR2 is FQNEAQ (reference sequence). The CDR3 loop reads CASSLSRDSYEQYF. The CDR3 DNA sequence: TGTGCCAGCAGCCTATCAAGGGATTCTTACGAGCAGTACTTC.

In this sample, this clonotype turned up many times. The CDR3 loop is CASSGGLLSEQFF. Written as DNA, the CDR3 is TGTGCCAGCAGTGGGGGTCTGCTATCGGAGCAGTTCTTC. The chain couples TRBV6-2 or TRBV6-3 to TRBJ2-1; D is perhaps TRBD1 or TRBD2 (5 bases each). V was shortened by 5 bases and J by 10 bases, with 15 bases between the two germline ends. The germline V gene has CDR1 MNHEY and CDR2 SVGEGT. This CDR3 comprises 13 residues.

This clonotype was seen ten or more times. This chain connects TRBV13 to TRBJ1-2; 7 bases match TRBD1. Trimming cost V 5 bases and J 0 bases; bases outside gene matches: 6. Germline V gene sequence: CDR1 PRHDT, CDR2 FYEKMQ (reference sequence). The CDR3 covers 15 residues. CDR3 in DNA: TGTGCCAGCAGCCCCCGACAGGGATCTAACTATGGCTACACCTTC. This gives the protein CASSPRQGSNYGYTF.

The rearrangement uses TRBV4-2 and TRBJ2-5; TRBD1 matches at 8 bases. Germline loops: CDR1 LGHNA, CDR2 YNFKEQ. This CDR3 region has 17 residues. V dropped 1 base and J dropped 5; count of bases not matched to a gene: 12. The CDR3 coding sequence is TGTGCCAGCAGCCAAGCCTTGTCCAGGGGGCTCGTGGAGACCCAGTACTTC. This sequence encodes CASSQALSRGLVETQYF.

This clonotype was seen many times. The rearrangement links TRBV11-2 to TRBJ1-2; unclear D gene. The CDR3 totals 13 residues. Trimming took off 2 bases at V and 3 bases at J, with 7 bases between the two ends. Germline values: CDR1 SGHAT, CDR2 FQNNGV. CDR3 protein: CASSLWTDYGYTF. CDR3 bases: TGTGCCAGCAGCTTATGGACGGACTATGGCTACACCTTC. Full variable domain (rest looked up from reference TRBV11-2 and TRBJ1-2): EAGVAQSPRYKIIEKRQSVAFWCNPISGHATLYWYQQILGQGPKLLIQFQNNGVVDDSQLPKDRFSAERLKGVDSTLKIQPAKLEDSAVYLCASSLWTDYGYTFGSGTRLTVV.

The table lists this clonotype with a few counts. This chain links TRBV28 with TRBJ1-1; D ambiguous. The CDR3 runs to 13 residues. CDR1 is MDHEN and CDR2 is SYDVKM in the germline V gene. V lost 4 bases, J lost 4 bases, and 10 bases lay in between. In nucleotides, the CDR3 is TGTGCCAGCAGTTACCTCCGGGGCACTGAAGCTTTCTTT. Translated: CASSYLRGTEAFF.

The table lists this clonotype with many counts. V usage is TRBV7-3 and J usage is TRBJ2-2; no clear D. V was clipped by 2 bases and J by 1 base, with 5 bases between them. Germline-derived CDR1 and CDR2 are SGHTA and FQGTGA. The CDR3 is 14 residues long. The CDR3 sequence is CASSLPRNTGELFF. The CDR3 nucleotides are TGTGCCAGCAGCTTACCCCGGAACACCGGGGAGCTGTTTTTT.

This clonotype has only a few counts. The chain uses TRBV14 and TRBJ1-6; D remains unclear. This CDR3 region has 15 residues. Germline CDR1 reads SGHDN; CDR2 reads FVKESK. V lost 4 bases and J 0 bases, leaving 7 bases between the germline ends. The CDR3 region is CASSRRSSYNSPLHF. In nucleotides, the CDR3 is TGTGCCAGCAGCCGGAGAAGCTCCTATAATTCACCCCTCCACTTT.